This entry is about one TCR beta chain. The antigen is not known. This CDR3 is built from 15 residues. These data belong to a study of T cells expressing NK-cell markers. Study as a whole: Sorted CD3+CD56-NKG2C+, CD3+CD56+NKG2C- and CD3+CD56+NKG2C+ T cells were the source of the TCR beta repertoires. Eight donors were sequenced, of whom seven were HCMV-seropositive, while the remaining one was HCMV-seronegative.

Study-level findings and limits: Six donors had dominant NKG2C+ clonotypes that comprised about 1.0-7.5% of their CD8+ T cells.

UMI-tagged 5'RACE template switching yielded the TCR beta cDNA. Following a re-call of the 5' RACE reads, TCRdb has one entry per CDR3 protein and lacks DNA. The specimen's table records about 150,000 distinct CDR3 sequences. What was sequenced was blood T cells: a sorted CD56 or NKG2C T cell subset, CD4+ or CD8+ T cells, or bulk PBMC T cells (not recorded which). This sequence originates from a man aged 18 to 69 in good health. This chain uses TRBV12-3 or TRBV12-4 with TRBJ1-4; the D call from TCRdb, TRBD1, cannot be confirmed without DNA. CDR3 amino acids: CASSLDQGAIEKLFF.